The following is a T cell receptor (beta chain) sequence with its context. Per the germline V gene, CDR1 is MNHNY and CDR2 is SVGAGI (reference sequence). Trimming removed 0 bases from V and 6 bases from J, with 8 bases in between. The CDR3 covers 13 residues. TCRdb's table, derived via immunoSEQ multiplex PCR, lists solely in-frame clones and lacks some. The data show approximately 170,000 clones, around 91% seen once. This specimen belongs to a study of control samples from healthy donors and cancer patients. This chain joins TRBV6-6 and TRBJ1-1, with D possibly being TRBD1 (6 bases). Sequenced input: blood. This sequence originates from a woman between 45 and 60 years old in good health. The CDR3 bases are TGTGCCAGCAGTTACTCCACAGGGTCTGAAGCTTTCTTT. Its protein is CASSYSTGSEAFF.